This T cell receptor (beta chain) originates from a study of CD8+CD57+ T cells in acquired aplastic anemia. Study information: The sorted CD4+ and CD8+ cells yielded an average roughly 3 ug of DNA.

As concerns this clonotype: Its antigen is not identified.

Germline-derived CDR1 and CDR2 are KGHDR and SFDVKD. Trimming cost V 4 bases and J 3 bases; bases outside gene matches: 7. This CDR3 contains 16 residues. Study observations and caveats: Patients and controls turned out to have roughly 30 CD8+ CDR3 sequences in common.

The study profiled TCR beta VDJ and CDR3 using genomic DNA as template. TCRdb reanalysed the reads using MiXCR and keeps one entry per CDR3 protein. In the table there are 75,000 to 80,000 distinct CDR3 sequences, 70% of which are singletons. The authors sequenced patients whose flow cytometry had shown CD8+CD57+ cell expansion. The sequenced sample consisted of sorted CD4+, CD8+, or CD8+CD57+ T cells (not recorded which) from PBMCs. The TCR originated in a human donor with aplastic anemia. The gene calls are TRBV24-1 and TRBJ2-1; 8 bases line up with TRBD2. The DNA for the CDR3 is TGTGCCACCAGTGAGGGGCTAGCGGGCCACTACAATGAGCAGTTCTTC. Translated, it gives CATSEGLAGHYNEQFF.